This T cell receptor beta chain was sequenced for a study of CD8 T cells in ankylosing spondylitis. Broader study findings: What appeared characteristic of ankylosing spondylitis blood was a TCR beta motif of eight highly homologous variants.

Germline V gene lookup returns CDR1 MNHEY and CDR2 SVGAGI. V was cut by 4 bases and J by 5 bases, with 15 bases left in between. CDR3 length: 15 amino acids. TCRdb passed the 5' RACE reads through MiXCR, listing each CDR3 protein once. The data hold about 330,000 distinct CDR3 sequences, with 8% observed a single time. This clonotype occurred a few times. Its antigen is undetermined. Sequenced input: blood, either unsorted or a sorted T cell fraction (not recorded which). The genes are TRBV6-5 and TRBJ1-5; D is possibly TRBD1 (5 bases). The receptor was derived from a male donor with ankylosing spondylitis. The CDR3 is CASSSPDSQDQPQHF. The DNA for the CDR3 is TGTGCCAGCAGTTCCCCTGACAGCCAAGATCAGCCCCAGCATTTT.